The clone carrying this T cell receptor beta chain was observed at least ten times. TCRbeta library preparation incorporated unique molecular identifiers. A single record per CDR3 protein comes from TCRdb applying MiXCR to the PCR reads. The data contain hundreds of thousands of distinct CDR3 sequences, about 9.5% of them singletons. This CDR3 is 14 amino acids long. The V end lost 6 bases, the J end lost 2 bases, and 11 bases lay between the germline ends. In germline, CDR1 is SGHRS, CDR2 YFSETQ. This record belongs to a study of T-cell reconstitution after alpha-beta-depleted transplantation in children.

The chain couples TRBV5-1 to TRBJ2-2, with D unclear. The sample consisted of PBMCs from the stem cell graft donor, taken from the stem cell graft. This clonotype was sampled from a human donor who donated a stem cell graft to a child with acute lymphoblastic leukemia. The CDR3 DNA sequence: TGCGCCAGCAAAACCTCGGATAACACCGGGGAGCTGTTTTTT. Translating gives CASKTSDNTGELFF.